This T cell receptor beta chain is drawn from a study of early T cells in non-severe SARS-CoV-2 infection (dated by TCRdb to the early 2020s). Broadly, across the study: Bulk RNA from unsorted whole blood was used for TCR sequencing, so alpha and beta chains could not be paired.

CDR1 is given as LNHDA and CDR2 as SQIVND, both from the germline V gene (reference sequence). Ends trimmed: V by 4 bases, J by 0 bases; bases unmatched to a gene: 3. CDR3 length: 15 amino acids, cysteine to phenylalanine. The entry retains the CDR3 DNA only, 45 bases that are in frame from base 1. Library method: 5' RACE. The instrument was a NextSeq 500. The TCR library protocol attached unique molecular identifiers to individual cDNA molecules to correct for sequencing error and PCR bias. TCR alpha and beta chains were both sequenced, and the abundances of alpha and beta sequences in each sample were closely correlated with each other. The paper's data handling went like this. Decombinator V4 was used to perform V gene, J gene and CDR3 annotation of TCR sequences. Expanded TCRs were defined as changing significantly between any two time points under a Poisson model with p below 0.0001. Abundances of TCRs were expressed as counts per million after normalisation to the total number of TCRs sequenced in each sample. MAIT TCRs were defined by TRAV1-2 paired with TRAJ12, TRAJ20 or TRAJ33, and iNKT TCRs by TRAV10 paired with TRAJ18. VDJdb, accessed on 1 November 2021, was searched for TCRs annotated for CMV, EBV and SARS-CoV-2, and TCRs annotated for more than one antigen were excluded. TCRdb applied fastp at Q25 and MiXCR to the public reads, then kept only in-frame beta chains. Each record represents a unique CDR3 protein, reported with the most common genes and DNA among its rows. These V and J calls originate from TCRdb's pipeline instead of the authors' own analysis. The sample records nearly 50,000 distinct CDR3 sequences, roughly 6.2% of which are singletons. Of the sample, roughly 6.9% is held by the ten largest clones.

This clonotype has a count of ten or more. Its antigen remains undetermined. No per-base quality is available; no much larger clone lies one base away. This was a case-control study nested in a cohort of healthcare workers in London, UK, who had nasopharyngeal swab PCR tests and blood samples taken every week. Healthcare workers were recruited during the week of the UK lockdown, between 23 and 31 March 2020, and followed weekly for up to about 15 weeks. Study-wide findings and limitations: Matching against VDJdb was skewed toward anti-spike CD8 responses, likely underestimated virus-specific expansions, and missed private and CD4 specificities.

The clonotype originates from an adult who was a healthcare worker with PCR-confirmed SARS-CoV-2 infection or an uninfected control (not recorded which). The chain was built from TRBV19 and TRBJ2-3; 8 bases in the junction line up with TRBD2. Source: whole blood, taken at baseline. The sequenced DNA is TGTGCCAGTAGTAACGGGACTAGAAGCACAGATACGCAGTATTTT. Its coded protein is CASSNGTRSTDTQYF.